This T cell receptor beta chain emerged from a study of T cell repertoires in cytomegalovirus infection. Overall study context: Selection of CMV epitopes for the study included recently identified HLA-C-restricted and well-studied HLA-B-restricted ones. Both CMV infection and a matching HLA type were indicated by public TCR beta signatures.

TCRdb reprocessed the reads with MiXCR, giving one entry per CDR3 protein. The data hold 350,000 to 400,000 distinct CDR3 sequences, with about 34% observed a single time. As concerns this clonotype: Its specificity is not known.

CDR1 is LGHNT and CDR2 is FRNRAP in the germline V gene. CDR3 size: 14 residues. V lost 1 base to trimming and J lost 3 bases, with 9 bases between them. This rearrangement joins TRBV12-5 to TRBJ1-1, with D maybe TRBD1 (5 bases). The source was cultured PBMCs, collected from culture after CMV antigen stimulation. The receptor was isolated from a human donor in good health (CMV status not recorded). Some clones in this sample may be carry-over from other donors' samples. The CDR3 DNA reads as TGTGCTAGTGGTTTGGAGGGGCTGGACACTGAAGCTTTCTTT. Protein product: CASGLEGLDTEAFF.